This T cell receptor (beta chain) was identified during a study of graft-versus-host responses after intestinal transplantation. In the study overall: Isolated intestinal, liver-intestinal, or multivisceral transplants had been given to the recipients. Study-wide results and limits: Detection of GvH clones occurred in recipient marrow, and some had their first appearance in ileum or blood. HvG clone declines early post-transplant were associated with peak circulating GvH levels.

Per the germline V gene, CDR1 is ENHRY and CDR2 is SYGVKD. This CDR3 is built from 15 residues. V lost 0 bases to trimming and J lost 2 bases; unmatched junction nucleotides: 1. Concerning this clone: What it binds is not known.

The data were produced by immunoSEQ multiplex PCR, yet TCRdb's version contains in-frame clones alone and is incomplete. Found here are over 45,000 clones, about 94% of them singletons; the top ten hold 0.38%. The chain recombines TRBV10-3 with TRBJ2-7, with 10 bases that match TRBD2. The specimen comprised unstimulated CD4+ T cells sorted from spleen or lymph node cells, sampled before transplant. This clonotype originated in a human donor who was the organ donor for an intestinal transplant. CDR3 in DNA: TGTGCCATCAGTGAGTCGAGCGGGGGGGCCTACGAGCAGTACTTC. Its translation is CAISESSGGAYEQYF.